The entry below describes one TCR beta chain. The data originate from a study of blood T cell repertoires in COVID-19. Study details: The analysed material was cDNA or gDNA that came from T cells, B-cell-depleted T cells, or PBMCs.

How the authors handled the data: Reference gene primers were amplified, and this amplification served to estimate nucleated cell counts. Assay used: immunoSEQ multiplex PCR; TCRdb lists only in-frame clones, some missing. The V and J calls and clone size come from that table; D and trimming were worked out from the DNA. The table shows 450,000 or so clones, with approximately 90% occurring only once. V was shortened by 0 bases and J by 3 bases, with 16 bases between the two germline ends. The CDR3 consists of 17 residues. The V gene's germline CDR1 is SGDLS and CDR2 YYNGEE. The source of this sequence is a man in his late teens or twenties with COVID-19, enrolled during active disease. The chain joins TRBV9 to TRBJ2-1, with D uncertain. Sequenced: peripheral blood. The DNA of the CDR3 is TGTGCCAGCAGCGTAGCTTCCCACATCTCCAACTACAATGAGCAGTTCTTC. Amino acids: CASSVASHISNYNEQFF.